The 11 T cell receptor beta chains given below trace back to one sample, sequenced in a study of Ad26.COV2.S vaccination and SARS-CoV-2 variants. Generated by immunoSEQ multiplex PCR, the TCRdb table keeps only in-frame clones and is missing some. The repertoire holds hundreds of thousands of clones, with roughly 90% as singletons. Treatment in this sample: roughly 20 received Ad26.COV2.S at low or high dose, single or two shots; roughly 5 received placebo; per-sample allocation not given. Each sample was drawn 63 days after the first injection (of vaccine or placebo). The source was peripheral blood, collected in a trial of Ad26.COV2.S vaccine versus placebo. The receptor set was obtained from a person aged 18-60 years who received the Ad26.COV2.S COVID-19 vaccine or a placebo.

For the CDR3, the DNA is TGTGCCTGGAGTGGTTCTAGCTCCTATAATTCACCCCTCCACTTT. This translates into CAWSGSSSYNSPLHF. V usage is TRBV30 and J usage is TRBJ1-6; no clear D gene. This CDR3 is built from 15 residues. Per the germline V gene, CDR1 is GTSNPN and CDR2 is SVGIG (reference sequence). V was trimmed by 1 base and J by 0 bases, leaving 7 bases between them.

The J gene is TRBJ2-7, the V gene TRBV19, with TRBD1 matching over 9 bases. The J segment lost 3 bases and the V segment lost 5 bases, leaving 11 bases of the junction unmatched. CDR3 size: 16 residues. Germline V CDR1 and CDR2: LNHDA, SQIVND (reference sequence). The CDR3 spells CASSPQLGTGYYEQYF. As DNA, the CDR3 is TGTGCCAGTAGTCCCCAGCTCGGGACAGGGTACTACGAGCAGTACTTC.

This chain links TRBV10-3 with TRBJ2-7, with no clear D. From germline, CDR1 is ENHRY and CDR2 SYGVKD. This CDR3 region has 14 residues. V lost 2 bases, J lost 7 bases, and 15 bases lay in between. As DNA, the CDR3 is TGTGCCATCAGTGAGATAGCTACCTCTTGGGAGCAGTACTTC. This gives the protein CAISEIATSWEQYF.

The gene calls are TRBV18 and TRBJ2-7; 11 bases align to TRBD1. Germline lookup yields CDR1 KGHSH and CDR2 LQKENI. The CDR3 is 15 residues long. The V gene end was trimmed by 4 bases and the J gene end by 2 bases; junction bases not matched to a gene: 4. CDR3: CASSLGQGAPYEQYF. CDR3 sequence (DNA): TGTGCCAGCTCACTCGGACAGGGGGCTCCCTACGAGCAGTACTTC. Combining the CDR3 with reference TRBV18 and TRBJ2-7 gives the whole variable domain NAGVMQNPRHLVRRRGQEARLRCSPMKGHSHVYWYRQLPEEGLKFMVYLQKENIIDESGMPKERFSAEFPKEGPSILRIQQVVRGDSAAYFCASSLGQGAPYEQYFGPGTRLTVT.

This clone has just a few counts. The sample holds other DNA sequences that translate to the same CDR3. J is TRBJ1-5 and V is TRBV30, with D tentatively TRBD1 (6 bases). Trimming cost V 0 bases and J 0 bases, with 9 bases left between them. Germline CDR1 GTSNPN, CDR2 SVGIG (reference sequence). The CDR3 contains 15 residues. In DNA, the CDR3 is TGTGCCTGGAGTGTGGGGGGCTATAGCAATCAGCCCCAGCATTTT. This sequence encodes CAWSVGGYSNQPQHF. Full variable domain (rest looked up from reference TRBV30 and TRBJ1-5): SQTIHQWPATLVQPVGSPLSLECTVEGTSNPNLYWYRQAAGRGLQLLFYSVGIGQISSEVPQNLSASRPQDRQFILSSKKLLLSDSGFYLCAWSVGGYSNQPQHFGDGTRLSIL.

The chain recombines TRBV11-2 with TRBJ2-3, with 7 bases fitting TRBD1. V trimming: 5 bases; J trimming: 2 bases; junction bases outside the gene matches: 7. CDR1 and CDR2 from the germline V gene are SGHAT and FQNNGV. This CDR3 has 15 amino acids. The CDR3 loop is CASSSPDRDTDTQYF. The CDR3 DNA is TGTGCCAGCAGCAGCCCAGACAGGGACACAGATACGCAGTATTTT.

V gene TRBV6-1 combines with J gene TRBJ2-7, with 7 bases that match TRBD1. The CDR3 runs to 16 residues. Per the germline V gene, CDR1 is MNHNS and CDR2 is SASEGT. V trimming: 4 bases; J trimming: 0 bases; junction bases outside the gene matches: 9. The CDR3 DNA follows: TGTGCCAGCAGTGTTTGGGGACAGCAACACTCCTACGAGCAGTACTTC. Its protein product is CASSVWGQQHSYEQYF.

This chain joins TRBV7-6 and TRBJ2-5; D is possibly TRBD2 (5 bases). Germline CDR1 and CDR2: SGHVS and FNYEAQ. V was shortened by 2 bases and J by 5 bases, with 21 bases between the two germline ends. This CDR3 is built from 17 residues. The DNA of the CDR3 is TGTGCCAGCAGCTTATTTAGTCTCGGTCTAGCTGGGGAGACCCAGTACTTC. It translates to CASSLFSLGLAGETQYF.

V and J are TRBV19 and TRBJ2-1; 7 bases are a match to TRBD2. CDR3 size: 14 residues. Germline V CDR1 and CDR2: LNHDA, SQIVND (reference sequence). Losses at the gene ends were 4 bases for V and 5 bases for J; bases not matched to a gene: 5. For the CDR3, the DNA is TGTGCCAGTAGTACCGGACTAGTGCACAATGAGCAGTTCTTC. Translated: CASSTGLVHNEQFF.

The V gene is TRBV7-9, the J gene TRBJ2-7; weak D call: TRBD2 (6 bases). The V gene's germline CDR1 is SEHNR and CDR2 FQNEAQ (reference sequence). V lost 5 bases and J 5 bases, leaving 16 bases between the germline ends. The CDR3 loop spans 14 amino acids. The CDR3 DNA reads TGTGCCAGCAGCCCGACTTTGACTAGTAACGAGCAGTACTTC. As protein: CASSPTLTSNEQYF.

This chain uses TRBV3-1 (or the pseudogene TRBV3-2) with TRBJ2-1; 13 nucleotides agree with TRBD2. Trimming cost V 2 bases and J 10 bases; bases outside gene matches: 8. The germline gives CDR1 LGHDT, CDR2 YNNKEL (reference sequence). The CDR3 spans 16 residues. The CDR3 nucleotides read TGTGCCAGCAGCCAACGAAGACTAGCGGGAGGAGGAGAGCAGTTCTTC. It specifies CASSQRRLAGGGEQFF.